This T cell receptor beta chain appears in the sequencing data of a study of blood T cells in healthy people across ages. This clonotype has a handful of counts. A second roughly 7 to 12 cycle PCR used barcoded and J-beta primers. Each cDNA molecule was tagged by a template-switch adaptor that had 12 random nucleotides. Researchers report that each sample yielded at least 2.5 million CDR3-containing paired-end reads. TCRdb called the 5' RACE reads again in MiXCR, with one record for every CDR3 protein. There are 1 million to 1.2 million distinct CDR3 sequences in the sample; about two fifths occur only once, and approximately 14% lies in the top ten. CDR1 and CDR2 from the germline V gene are SQVTM and ANQGSEA. The CDR3 consists of 13 residues. After removal of 4 bases from V and 1 base from J, the junction contained 4 bases not matched to a gene.

The clonotype comes from a man younger than 35 in good health. Sequenced: blood. The chain is built from TRBV29-1 and TRBJ2-7; 7 nucleotides align to TRBD1. This CDR3 reads CSVAGTASYEQYF. The CDR3 nucleotides read TGCAGCGTTGCTGGGACAGCTTCCTACGAGCAGTACTTC.